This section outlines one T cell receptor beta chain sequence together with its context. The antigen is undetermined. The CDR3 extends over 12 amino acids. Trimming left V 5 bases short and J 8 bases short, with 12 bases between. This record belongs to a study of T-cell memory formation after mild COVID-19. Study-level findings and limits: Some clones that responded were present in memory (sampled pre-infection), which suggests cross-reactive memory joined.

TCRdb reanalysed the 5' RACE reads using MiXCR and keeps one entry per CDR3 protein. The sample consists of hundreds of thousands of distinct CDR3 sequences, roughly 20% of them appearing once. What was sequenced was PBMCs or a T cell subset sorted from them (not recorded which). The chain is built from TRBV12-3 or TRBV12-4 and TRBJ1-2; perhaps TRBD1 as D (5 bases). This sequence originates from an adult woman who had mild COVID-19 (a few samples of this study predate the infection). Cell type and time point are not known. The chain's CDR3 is CASSELWGGYTF. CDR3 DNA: TGTGCCAGCAGTGAGCTTTGGGGCGGCTACACCTTC.